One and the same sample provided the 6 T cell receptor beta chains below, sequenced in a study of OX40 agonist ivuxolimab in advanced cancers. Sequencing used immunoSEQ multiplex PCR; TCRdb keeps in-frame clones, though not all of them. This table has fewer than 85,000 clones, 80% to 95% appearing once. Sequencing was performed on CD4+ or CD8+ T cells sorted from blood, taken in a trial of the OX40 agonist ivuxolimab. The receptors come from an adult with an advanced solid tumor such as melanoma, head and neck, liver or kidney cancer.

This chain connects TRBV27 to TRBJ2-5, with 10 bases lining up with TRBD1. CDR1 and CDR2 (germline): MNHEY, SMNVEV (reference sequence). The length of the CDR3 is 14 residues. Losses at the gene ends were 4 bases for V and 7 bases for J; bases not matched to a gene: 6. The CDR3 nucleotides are TGTGCCAGCAGTTACGGACAGGGGGTAGGGACCCAGTACTTC. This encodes CASSYGQGVGTQYF.

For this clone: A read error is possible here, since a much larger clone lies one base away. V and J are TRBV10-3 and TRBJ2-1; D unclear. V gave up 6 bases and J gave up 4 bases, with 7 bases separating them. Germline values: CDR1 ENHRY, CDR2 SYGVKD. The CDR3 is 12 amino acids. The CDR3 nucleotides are TGTGCCATCAGGGCGGATTACAATGAGCAGTTCTTC. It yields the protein CAIRADYNEQFF.

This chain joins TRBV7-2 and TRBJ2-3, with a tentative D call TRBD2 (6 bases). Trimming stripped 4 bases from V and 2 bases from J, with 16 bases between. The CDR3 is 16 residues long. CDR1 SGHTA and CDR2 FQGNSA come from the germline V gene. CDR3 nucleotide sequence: TGTGCCAGCAGCTCCCGGGACGGCGGGGTCACAGATACGCAGTATTTT. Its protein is CASSSRDGGVTDTQYF.

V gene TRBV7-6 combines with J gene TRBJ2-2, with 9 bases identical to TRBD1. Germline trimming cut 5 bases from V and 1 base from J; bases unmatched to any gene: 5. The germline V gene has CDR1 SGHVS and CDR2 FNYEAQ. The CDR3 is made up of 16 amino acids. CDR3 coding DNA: TGTGCCAGCAGCCCGCGACAGGGGGAGAACACCGGGGAGCTGTTTTTT. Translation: CASSPRQGENTGELFF.

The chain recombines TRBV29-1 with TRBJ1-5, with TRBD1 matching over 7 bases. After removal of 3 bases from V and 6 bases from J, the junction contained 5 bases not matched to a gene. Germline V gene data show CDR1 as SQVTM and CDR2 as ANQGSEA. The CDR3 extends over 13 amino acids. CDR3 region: CSVDEGAGQPQHF. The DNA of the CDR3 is TGCAGCGTTGATGAGGGGGCAGGTCAGCCCCAGCATTTT.

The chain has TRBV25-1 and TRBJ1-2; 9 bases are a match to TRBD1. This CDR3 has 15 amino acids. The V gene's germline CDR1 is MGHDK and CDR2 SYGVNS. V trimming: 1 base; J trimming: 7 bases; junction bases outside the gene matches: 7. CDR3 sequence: CASSEWDREKGGYTF. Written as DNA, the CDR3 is TGTGCCAGCAGTGAATGGGACAGGGAGAAAGGTGGCTACACCTTC.